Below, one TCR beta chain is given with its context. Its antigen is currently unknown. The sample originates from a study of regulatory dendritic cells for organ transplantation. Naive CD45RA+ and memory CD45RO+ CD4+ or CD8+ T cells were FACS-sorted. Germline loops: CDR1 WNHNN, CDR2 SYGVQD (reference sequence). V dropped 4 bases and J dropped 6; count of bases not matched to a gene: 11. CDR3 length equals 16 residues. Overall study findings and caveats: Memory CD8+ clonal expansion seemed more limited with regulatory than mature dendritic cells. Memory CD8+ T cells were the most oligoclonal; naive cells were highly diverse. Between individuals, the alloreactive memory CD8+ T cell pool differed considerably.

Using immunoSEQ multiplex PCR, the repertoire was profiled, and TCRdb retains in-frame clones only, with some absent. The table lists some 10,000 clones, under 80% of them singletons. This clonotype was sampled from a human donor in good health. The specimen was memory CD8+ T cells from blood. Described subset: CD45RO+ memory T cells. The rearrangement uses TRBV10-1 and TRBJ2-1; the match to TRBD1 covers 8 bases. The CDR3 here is CASSGGRQGAVNEQFF. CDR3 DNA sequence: TGCGCCAGCAGTGGTGGTCGGCAGGGGGCGGTCAATGAGCAGTTCTTC.